These 28 T cell receptor beta chains came from one sample sequenced in a study of CD8+ T cells in alopecia areata. Reverse transcribed after extraction, RNA yielded cDNA as the sequencing template. TCRdb's copy holds only in-frame clones and misses some; the assay was immunoSEQ multiplex PCR. The sample has over 150,000 clones, 40% to 65% seen once. As for treatment: oral pan-JAK inhibitor, 5-10 mg twice daily. The material was CD8+ T cells sorted from blood, obtained at week 24, from a patient treated with tofacitinib. These receptors came from a human donor with alopecia areata.

The J gene is TRBJ2-1, the V gene TRBV19; D is unresolved. The V gene lost 4 bases and the J gene lost 3 bases, with 16 bases spanning the gap. Germline V gene data show CDR1 as LNHDA and CDR2 as SQIVND (reference sequence). This CDR3 spans 16 amino acids. CDR3 amino acids: CASSTRPQPIYNEQFF. The CDR3 nucleotides are TGTGCCAGTAGTACACGCCCCCAGCCGATCTACAATGAGCAGTTCTTC.

This clone was seen only a few times. The chain is built from TRBV5-1 and TRBJ1-1; 7 nucleotides agree with TRBD1. This CDR3 contains 18 residues. V lost 3 bases, J lost 1 base, and 15 bases stayed unmatched. Germline CDR1 and CDR2: SGHRS and YFSETQ. The CDR3 nucleotides are TGCGCCAGCAGCTCGACAGGGCGGGTTGCCTTGGCGAACACTGAAGCTTTCTTT. Translating gives CASSSTGRVALANTEAFF.

The chain joins TRBV6-5 to TRBJ1-6, with 7 nucleotides matching TRBD1. Per germline, CDR1 MNHEY and CDR2 SVGAGI. CDR3 length: 14 residues. J was trimmed by 6 bases and V by 7 bases; bases with no gene match: 6. CDR3 sequence: CASTGTDINSPLHF. CDR3 nucleotide sequence: TGTGCCAGCACGGGGACAGACATTAATTCACCCCTCCACTTT.

The V and J genes are TRBV29-1 and TRBJ2-6; D possibly corresponds to TRBD1 (5 bases). CDR3 length: 13 amino acids. Trimming left V 3 bases short and J 8 bases short, with 11 bases between. Germline V gene lookup returns CDR1 SQVTM and CDR2 ANQGSEA. Here the CDR3 DNA reads TGCAGCGTTGAGGTCCCAGGGACCAACGTCCTGACTTTC. Translating it yields CSVEVPGTNVLTF. Based on the CDR3 plus reference TRBV29-1 and TRBJ2-6, the full variable domain is SAVISQKPSRDICQRGTSLTIQCQVDSQVTMMFWYRQQPGQSLTLIATANQGSEATYESGFVIDKFPISRPNLTFSTLTVSNMSPEDSSIYLCSVEVPGTNVLTFGAGSRLTVL.

This sequence joins TRBV7-2 and TRBJ2-3; no firm D call. Per the germline V gene, CDR1 is SGHTA and CDR2 is FQGNSA. The CDR3 sequence is 12 residues long. V gave up 5 bases and J gave up 4 bases, with 7 bases separating them. As DNA, the CDR3 is TGTGCCAGCAGCCCTTGGGCAGATACGCAGTATTTT. Protein product: CASSPWADTQYF.

This chain links TRBV27 with TRBJ2-2, with 7 bases fitting TRBD1. The CDR3 has 15 amino acids. The germline V gene has CDR1 MNHEY and CDR2 SMNVEV (reference sequence). Trimming removed 4 bases from V and 2 bases from J; junction bases left unmatched: 4. The CDR3: CASSYRDSNTGELFF. For the CDR3, the DNA is TGTGCCAGCAGTTATCGGGACAGCAACACCGGGGAGCTGTTTTTT.

This clone was seen more than once but under ten times. The chain links TRBV30 to TRBJ2-1; 7 bases are a match to TRBD1. V was pared by 4 bases and J by 9 bases, with 3 bases of the junction left unmatched. The CDR3 totals 11 residues. Germline V gene data show CDR1 as GTSNPN and CDR2 as SVGIG (reference sequence). The CDR3 nucleotides are TGTGCCTGGACTCCAGGGGGTGAGCAGTTCTTC. Its protein product is CAWTPGGEQFF.

This clone has a single count. The rearrangement links TRBV7-9 to TRBJ1-2, with D maybe TRBD1 (6 bases). This CDR3 is built from 12 residues. V lost 5 bases and J lost 4, with 8 bases in between. CDR1 and CDR2 (germline): SEHNR, FQNEAQ (reference sequence). The CDR3 DNA reads TGTGCCAGCAGCACGGACAGCTATGGCTACACCTTC. Its translation is CASSTDSYGYTF.

The chain joins TRBV30 to TRBJ1-1, with unresolved D. The CDR3 contains 16 residues. The V and J ends lost 2 bases and 4 bases respectively, with 20 bases between them. CDR1 is GTSNPN, CDR2 SVGIG, per germline (reference sequence). The CDR3 reads CAWSSLQLEGSTEAFF. The CDR3 DNA sequence: TGTGCCTGGAGTTCCCTCCAGCTCGAGGGTAGCACTGAAGCTTTCTTT.

A few counts support this clone. V and J are TRBV29-1 and TRBJ2-2; D gene unclear. Trimming removed 1 base at V and 1 base at J, with 7 bases between. The CDR3 length is 14 residues. Germline V CDR1 and CDR2: SQVTM, ANQGSEA. CDR3 sequence (DNA): TGCAGCGTTGAAGGTGGGAAGAACACCGGGGAGCTGTTTTTT. Protein sequence: CSVEGGKNTGELFF.

The CDR3 region has the DNA TGTGCTAGTGCCATCCGGAAAGATACGCAGTATTTT. As protein: CASAIRKDTQYF. This chain joins TRBV12-5 and TRBJ2-3; D uncertain. The CDR3 runs to 12 residues. V lost 7 bases and J 5 bases, leaving 10 bases between the germline ends. CDR1 is LGHNT, CDR2 FRNRAP, per germline.

This clone was seen only a few times. The CDR3 bases are TGTGCCAGCGAAAGGAATCGAGGCTACACCTTC. It codes for CASERNRGYTF. The chain recombines TRBV2 with TRBJ1-2, with D unclear. Trimming cost V 8 bases and J 8 bases, with 12 bases left between them. The CDR3 extends over 11 amino acids. Germline CDR1 is SNHLY and CDR2 is FYNNEI.

The chain couples TRBV19 to TRBJ1-2; D unclear. Germline CDR1 reads LNHDA; CDR2 reads SQIVND (reference sequence). This CDR3 is built from 13 residues. V was pared by 5 bases and J by 8 bases, with 15 bases between. CDR3 sequence: CASSAQITMGYTF. DNA of the CDR3: TGTGCCAGTAGTGCACAGATTACTATGGGCTACACCTTC.

This clone has just a few counts. This rearrangement joins TRBV9 to TRBJ1-2; D is uncertain. This CDR3 has 14 amino acids. Germline values: CDR1 SGDLS, CDR2 YYNGEE. V was cut by 0 bases and J by 2 bases, with 8 bases left in between. The CDR3, as DNA: TGTGCCAGCAGCGTAGTCGCCGGCAACTATGGCTACACCTTC. As protein: CASSVVAGNYGYTF.

This clone was seen a few times. The genes are TRBV5-1 and TRBJ2-2, with TRBD2 as a possible D gene (5 bases). Looked up from germline, CDR1 is SGHRS and CDR2 is YFSETQ. The CDR3 runs to 11 residues. Trimming left V 4 bases short and J 11 bases short, with 9 bases between. The CDR3 sequence is CASSPGIELFF. CDR3 nucleotides: TGCGCCAGCAGCCCGGGAATAGAGCTGTTTTTT.

V is TRBV30 and J is TRBJ1-2; no firm D call. The V end lost 0 bases, the J end lost 6 bases, and 11 bases lay between the germline ends. Per germline, CDR1 GTSNPN and CDR2 SVGIG (reference sequence). CDR3 size: 13 residues. The CDR3 loop reads CAWSVLGMDGYTF. CDR3 in DNA: TGTGCCTGGAGTGTACTTGGTATGGATGGCTACACCTTC.

The chain uses TRBV29-1 and TRBJ1-2, with TRBD1 identical over 11 bases. CDR3 length equals 13 residues. The trim removed 7 bases at V and 2 bases at J, leaving 3 bases unmatched. Germline assignment: CDR1 SQVTM and CDR2 ANQGSEA. The CDR3, as DNA: TGCAGCGCGGGACAGGGGGACAACTATGGCTACACCTTC. Translated, it gives CSAGQGDNYGYTF.

As to this clone: The sample holds other DNA sequences that translate to the same CDR3. The J gene is TRBJ2-1, the V gene TRBV29-1; D may be TRBD1 or TRBD2 (6 bases each). Trimming left V 5 bases short and J 10 bases short, with 12 bases between. The CDR3 is made up of 11 amino acids. CDR1 is SQVTM and CDR2 is ANQGSEA in the germline V gene. The CDR3 DNA reads as TGCAGCGTTCCCGAGGGGGGAGAGCAGTTCTTC. Protein: CSVPEGGEQFF.

This chain links TRBV10-2 with TRBJ2-2, with D uncertain. Between the trimmed V and J ends, which lost 7 bases and 7 bases, there was a span of 10 bases. The CDR3 has 12 residues. The germline V gene encodes CDR1 WSHSY and CDR2 SAAADI. The CDR3 nucleotides read TGCGCCAGCATGTCTTCCGGCGGGGAGCTGTTTTTT. As protein: CASMSSGGELFF.

This CDR3 is CASSSTRDRDTQYF. The CDR3, as DNA: TGTGCCAGCAGTTCAACGCGGGATAGGGATACGCAGTATTTT. The chain employs TRBV27 and TRBJ2-3, with TRBD2 as a possible D gene (6 bases). The germline V gene encodes CDR1 MNHEY and CDR2 SMNVEV (reference sequence). The CDR3 contains 14 residues. V lost 4 bases and J 6 bases, leaving 14 bases between the germline ends.

The sample holds a few counts of this clone. The chain has TRBV5-1 and TRBJ1-1; D gene uncertain. The germline V and J ends were trimmed by 5 bases and 5 bases, with 10 bases remaining between them. The CDR3 runs to 12 residues. Germline V gene data show CDR1 as SGHRS and CDR2 as YFSETQ. The CDR3 DNA reads as TGCGCCAGCAGGGAGTCTGGGACTGAAGCTTTCTTT. Translation: CASRESGTEAFF.

The V and J genes are TRBV7-8 and TRBJ1-1, with 7 bases lining up with TRBD1. The CDR3 sequence is 15 residues long. The germline CDR1 and CDR2 sequences are SGHVS and FQNEAQ. The junction had 6 bases not matched to a gene; V was cut back by 5 bases and J by 0 bases. The CDR3 loop is CASSTPGTVNTEAFF. CDR3 sequence (DNA): TGTGCCAGCAGCACACCTGGGACAGTGAACACTGAAGCTTTCTTT.

This clone was found once. CDR3 loop: CASSVRGSDEKLFF. CDR3 in DNA: TGTGCCAGCAGCGTAAGGGGGTCCGACGAAAAACTGTTTTTT. The chain has TRBV5-6 and TRBJ1-4; tentative D call: TRBD1 (6 bases). This CDR3 spans 14 amino acids. Germline lookup yields CDR1 SGHDT and CDR2 YYEEEE. V lost 4 bases, J lost 8 bases, and 15 bases lay in between.

This clone has a handful of counts. J is TRBJ1-5 and V is TRBV20-1; D not certain. V lost 5 bases and J lost 7, with 3 bases in between. CDR1 and CDR2 from the germline V gene are DFQATT and SNEGSKA (reference sequence). CDR3 length equals 9 residues. The CDR3 coding sequence is TGCAGTGCTTACCAGCCCCAGCATTTT. Amino acids: CSAYQPQHF.

The rearrangement uses TRBV4-3 and TRBJ1-5, with D unresolved. Germline lookup yields CDR1 LGHNA and CDR2 YSLEER. The CDR3 length is 14 residues. The V end was cut by 1 base, the J end by 6 bases, with 10 bases between. Here the CDR3 DNA reads TGCGCCAGCAGCCAAGCAAGGGAAAGTCAGCCCCAGCATTTT. Amino acids: CASSQARESQPQHF.

This clone was observed a handful of times. The chain is built from TRBV29-1 and TRBJ2-1; D is uncertain. With 0 bases removed from V and 7 bases from J, the gap between germline ends came to 10 bases. This CDR3 contains 13 residues. Germline V CDR1 and CDR2: SQVTM, ANQGSEA. DNA of the CDR3: TGCAGCGTTGAAGATGGCCGGTTGAATGAGCAGTTCTTC. It encodes CSVEDGRLNEQFF.

J is TRBJ2-7 and V is TRBV4-3; D ambiguous. The V end was cut by 0 bases, the J end by 0 bases, with 9 bases between. The germline CDR1 and CDR2 sequences are LGHNA and YSLEER. This CDR3 has 15 residues. For the CDR3, the DNA is TGCGCCAGCAGCCAAGATAGAGGTTACTCCTACGAGCAGTACTTC. Protein: CASSQDRGYSYEQYF.

This clone was seen a handful of times. The genes are TRBV7-3 and TRBJ2-3, with D unresolved. The CDR3 contains 11 residues. CDR1 SGHTA and CDR2 FQGTGA come from the germline V gene. Trimming took 5 bases from V and 4 from J, leaving 4 bases between them. CDR3 in amino acids: CASSESDTQYF. CDR3 sequence (DNA): TGTGCCAGCAGCGAGTCAGATACGCAGTATTTT.